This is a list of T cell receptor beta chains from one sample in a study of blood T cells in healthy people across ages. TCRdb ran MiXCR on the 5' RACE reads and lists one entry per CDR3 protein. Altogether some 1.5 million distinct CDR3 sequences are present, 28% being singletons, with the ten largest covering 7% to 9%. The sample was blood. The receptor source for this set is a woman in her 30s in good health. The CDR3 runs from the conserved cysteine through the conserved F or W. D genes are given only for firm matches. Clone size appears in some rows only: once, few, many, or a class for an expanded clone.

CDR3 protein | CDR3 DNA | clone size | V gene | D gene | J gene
CASSNVPSEALNEQFF | TGCGCCAGCAGCAACGTCCCGAGCGAGGCCCTCAATGAGCAGTTCTTC | few | TRBV5-1 | - | TRBJ2-1
CATSREDSGVHEQYF | TGTGCCACCAGCAGAGAGGATTCCGGTGTCCACGAGCAGTACTTC | many | TRBV15 | - | TRBJ2-7
CASSRGDKTDTQYF | TGCGCCAGCAGCCGCGGGGACAAAACAGATACGCAGTATTTT | many | TRBV5-1 | - | TRBJ2-3
CASSWQPGLSYEQYF | TGTGCCAGCAGTTGGCAGCCGGGACTCAGCTACGAGCAGTACTTC | few | TRBV12-3/TRBV12-4 | - | TRBJ2-7
CASSVNRGSGNTIYF | TGTGCCAGCAGCGTTAACAGGGGCTCTGGAAACACCATATATTTT | - | TRBV7-2 | TRBD1 | TRBJ1-3
CATSKSTSTDTQYF | TGTGCCACCAGCAAATCTACTAGCACAGATACGCAGTATTTT | - | TRBV15 | - | TRBJ2-3
CSARKGGANQPQHF | TGCAGTGCTAGAAAGGGAGGAGCAAATCAGCCCCAGCATTTT | - | TRBV20-1 | - | TRBJ1-5
CASSLETGMGGYTF | TGTGCCAGCAGCTTAGAAACAGGGATGGGAGGCTACACCTTC | - | TRBV7-2 | - | TRBJ1-2
CASSLGGTGLSTQYF | TGTGCCAGCAGCTTAGGCGGGACAGGGTTGAGTACGCAGTATTTT | - | TRBV11-2 | TRBD1 | TRBJ2-3
CSASVDSGTQETQYF | TGCAGTGCTAGTGTGGATAGCGGGACCCAAGAGACCCAGTACTTC | - | TRBV20-1 | TRBD2 | TRBJ2-5
CASIPISRNTEAFF | TGTGCCAGCATTCCGATATCTCGGAACACTGAAGCTTTCTTT | - | TRBV27 | - | TRBJ1-1
CAWSVPRISNEQYF | TGTGCCTGGAGTGTTCCCAGGATCTCCAACGAGCAGTACTTC | - | TRBV30 | - | TRBJ2-7
CSAKQGILSNQPQHF | TGCAGTGCTAAACAGGGGATCCTTAGCAATCAGCCCCAGCATTTT | - | TRBV20-1 | TRBD1 | TRBJ1-5
CSAATRRVGEQYF | TGCAGTGCCGCTACTAGGAGGGTCGGCGAGCAGTACTTC | many | TRBV20-1 | - | TRBJ2-7
CASSYSIGPDTQYF | TGTGCCAGCAGTTACTCGATCGGCCCCGATACGCAGTATTTT | many | TRBV6-5 | - | TRBJ2-3
CASRPPPGQGSYEQYF | TGTGCCAGCAGACCACCTCCGGGACAAGGCTCCTACGAGCAGTACTTC | few | TRBV28 | - | TRBJ2-7
CSARDRPTNYEQYF | TGCAGTGCTAGAGATCGCCCGACTAACTACGAGCAGTACTTC | few | TRBV20-1 | - | TRBJ2-7
CATLTASSYNEQFF | TGCGCCACCCTTACAGCGAGCTCCTACAATGAGCAGTTCTTC | - | TRBV10-2 | - | TRBJ2-1
CASSSNRDRDDEKLFF | TGTGCCAGCAGCTCCAACCGGGACAGGGATGATGAAAAACTGTTTTTT | - | TRBV9 | TRBD1 | TRBJ1-4
CASSLRNTEEQYF | TGCGCCAGCAGCTTGCGGAATACGGAAGAGCAGTACTTC | - | TRBV5-1 | - | TRBJ2-7
CASSDLTGVGDTQYF | TGTGCCAGCAGTGACCTCACAGGGGTCGGAGATACGCAGTATTTT | - | TRBV2 | TRBD1 | TRBJ2-3
CSVERTERGHFDEQFF | TGCAGCGTTGAACGGACCGAAAGGGGCCATTTCGATGAGCAGTTCTTC | few | TRBV29-1 | - | TRBJ2-1
CASSPGIGETQYF | TGTGCCAGCTCACCAGGGATCGGAGAGACCCAGTACTTC | many | TRBV18 | - | TRBJ2-5
CSVEASTETQYF | TGCAGCGTTGAAGCCAGTACAGAGACCCAGTACTTC | few | TRBV29-1 | - | TRBJ2-5
CASSLLAGERDTQYF | TGCGCCAGCAGCTTACTAGCGGGAGAGAGGGATACGCAGTATTTT | few | TRBV5-1 | TRBD2 | TRBJ2-3
CASRRDRGSSYEQYF | TGTGCCAGCAGGCGGGACAGGGGAAGCTCCTACGAGCAGTACTTC | - | TRBV5-4 | TRBD1 | TRBJ2-7
CSARDSRAPTHGYTF | TGCAGTGCTAGAGATTCCCGGGCTCCCACCCATGGCTACACCTTC | - | TRBV20-1 | - | TRBJ1-2
CSASDGGGPPNGYTF | TGCAGTGCTAGTGACGGGGGCGGCCCTCCTAATGGCTACACCTTC | - | TRBV20-1 | - | TRBJ1-2
CASSLAPPYEQYF | TGTGCCAGCAGTTTAGCCCCGCCCTACGAGCAGTACTTC | many | TRBV7-9 | - | TRBJ2-7
CASSTPGVDTEAFF | TGTGCCAGCAGTACCCCTGGGGTGGACACTGAAGCTTTCTTT | few | TRBV28 | - | TRBJ1-1
CASSPRQLGGETQYF | TGTGCCAGCAGCCCACGACAGTTAGGGGGCGAGACCCAGTACTTC | - | TRBV7-8 | TRBD1 | TRBJ2-5
CAISQGDTIYF | TGTGCCATTAGCCAGGGGGACACCATATATTTT | - | TRBV10-3 | TRBD1 | TRBJ1-3
CASSQEGSGITDTQYF | TGCGCCAGCAGCCAAGAGGGTAGCGGGATTACAGATACGCAGTATTTT | - | TRBV4-3 | TRBD2 | TRBJ2-3
CASTLGSRSEQYF | TGTGCCAGCACCCTGGGATCCCGGAGCGAGCAGTACTTC | - | TRBV3-1 | - | TRBJ2-7
CASSPITGTGLAGPYNEQFF | TGTGCCAGCAGCCCCATCACCGGGACAGGGCTAGCGGGACCATACAATGAGCAGTTCTTC | few | TRBV5-6 | - | TRBJ2-1
CASSWVVNEQFF | TGCGCCAGCAGCTGGGTTGTCAATGAGCAGTTCTTC | few | TRBV4-1 | - | TRBJ2-1
CALSRATSSEQYF | TGTGCCCTTTCGAGGGCTACGAGCTCCGAGCAGTACTTC | few | TRBV7-9 | - | TRBJ2-7
CASSLKTAFRLEQFF | TGCGCCAGCAGCTTAAAGACTGCCTTCCGTCTTGAGCAGTTCTTC | few | TRBV5-1 | - | TRBJ2-1
CASSRDPLSYEQYF | TGTGCCAGCAGTAGGGACCCCCTCTCCTACGAGCAGTACTTC | few | TRBV27 | - | TRBJ2-7
CASSFRATSGSEQFF | TGTGCCAGCAGCTTTAGGGCGACTAGCGGCAGCGAGCAGTTCTTC | - | TRBV11-2 | TRBD2 | TRBJ2-1
CASSPGGLFYGQYF | TGTGCCAGCAGTCCGGGAGGACTTTTCTACGGGCAGTACTTC | - | TRBV12-3/TRBV12-4 | TRBD2 | TRBJ2-5
CASSLGRRVEETQYF | TGTGCCAGCAGCTTAGGACGCAGGGTAGAGGAGACCCAGTACTTC | - | TRBV11-2 | - | TRBJ2-5
CASSSDIRGGELFF | TGTGCCAGCAGCTCGGACATACGAGGCGGGGAGCTGTTTTTT | - | TRBV5-5 | - | TRBJ2-2
CSVDGGMRETQYF | TGCAGCGTTGACGGAGGGATGCGGGAGACCCAGTACTTC | - | TRBV29-1 | - | TRBJ2-5
CASSTGTSATNEKLFF | TGTGCCAGCAGCACTGGGACATCTGCAACTAATGAAAAACTGTTTTTT | - | TRBV5-5 | - | TRBJ1-4
CASSEQGSNSPLHF | TGTGCCAGCAGCGAACAGGGGTCCAATTCACCCCTCCACTTT | few | TRBV9 | TRBD1 | TRBJ1-6
CSASSGRTHEKLFF | TGCAGTGCTTCATCAGGGAGGACACATGAAAAACTGTTTTTT | few | TRBV20-1 | - | TRBJ1-4
CATSRSGGSRNQPQHF | TGTGCCACCAGCAGAAGCGGCGGATCGCGCAATCAGCCCCAGCATTTT | - | TRBV15 | - | TRBJ1-5
CASSLGLGTEQYF | TGTGCCAGCAGTTTAGGACTGGGAACCGAGCAGTACTTC | few | TRBV12-3/TRBV12-4 | - | TRBJ2-7
CASSPRVGIYDEQFF | TGTGCCAGTAGCCCTCGAGTGGGGATTTACGATGAGCAGTTCTTC | - | TRBV9 | - | TRBJ2-1
CASTLSIGRDGTPFSYEQYF | TGTGCCAGCACCTTGAGTATTGGGCGGGACGGCACACCTTTTTCCTACGAGCAGTACTTC | - | TRBV3-1 | - | TRBJ2-7
CASSQENPFREKGKNIQYF | TGCGCCAGCAGCCAAGAAAACCCCTTCCGGGAGAAAGGCAAAAACATTCAGTACTTC | few | TRBV4-3 | - | TRBJ2-4
CASSPHDGGQTQYF | TGTGCCAGCAGTCCTCATGACGGGGGACAGACCCAGTACTTC | - | TRBV28 | - | TRBJ2-5
CSVEVGTVETQYF | TGCAGCGTTGAAGTGGGGACTGTCGAGACCCAGTACTTC | many | TRBV29-1 | - | TRBJ2-5
CASSITGGGDTQYF | TGCGCCAGCAGCATAACAGGGGGCGGGGATACGCAGTATTTT | - | TRBV5-1 | TRBD1 | TRBJ2-3
CATSPQKADTQYF | TGTGCCACCAGCCCCCAAAAGGCAGATACGCAGTATTTT | few | TRBV15 | - | TRBJ2-3
CSARDDRTFSYEQYF | TGCAGTGCTAGAGATGATAGGACTTTCTCCTACGAGCAGTACTTC | - | TRBV20-1 | - | TRBJ2-7
CASSLGTQYQETQYF | TGTGCCAGCAGCTTAGGGACCCAGTACCAAGAGACCCAGTACTTC | many | TRBV7-3 | - | TRBJ2-5
CASSFLDSRSYEQYF | TGTGCCAGCAGTTTCCTGGACAGTCGCTCCTACGAGCAGTACTTC | many | TRBV12-3/TRBV12-4 | - | TRBJ2-7